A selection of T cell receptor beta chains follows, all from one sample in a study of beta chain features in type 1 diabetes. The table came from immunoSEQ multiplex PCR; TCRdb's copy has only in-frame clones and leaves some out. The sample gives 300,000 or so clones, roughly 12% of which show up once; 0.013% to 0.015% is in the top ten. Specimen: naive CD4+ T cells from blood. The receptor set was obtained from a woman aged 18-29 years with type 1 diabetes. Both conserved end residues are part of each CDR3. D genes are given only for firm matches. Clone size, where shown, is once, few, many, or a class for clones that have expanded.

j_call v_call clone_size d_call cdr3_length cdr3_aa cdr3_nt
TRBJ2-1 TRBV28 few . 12 CASSLRGFRQFF TGTGCCAGCAGTTTAAGGGGGTTCAGGCAGTTCTTC
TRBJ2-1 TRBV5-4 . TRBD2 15 CASSPWTSGANEQFF TGTGCCAGCAGCCCTTGGACTAGCGGGGCAAATGAGCAGTTCTTC
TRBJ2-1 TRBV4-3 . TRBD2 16 CASSQDVLTSGTWKFF TGCGCCAGCAGCCAAGATGTCTTAACTAGCGGGACTTGGAAGTTCTTC
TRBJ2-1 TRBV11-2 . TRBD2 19 CASSIPGLAGGGSYNEQFF TGTGCCAGCAGCATACCGGGACTAGCGGGAGGGGGGTCCTACAATGAGCAGTTCTTC
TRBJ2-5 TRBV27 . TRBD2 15 CASSWIAGGQETQYF TGTGCCAGCAGTTGGATAGCGGGAGGACAAGAGACCCAGTACTTC
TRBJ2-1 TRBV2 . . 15 CASSESGTTHNEQFF TGTGCCAGCAGTGAATCGGGAACCACACACAATGAGCAGTTCTTC
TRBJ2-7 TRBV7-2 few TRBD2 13 CASSLAGGREQYF TGTGCCAGCAGCTTAGCGGGAGGGCGCGAGCAGTACTTC
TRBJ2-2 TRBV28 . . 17 CASSFFLVRGLAGELFF TGTGCCAGCAGTTTCTTCCTGGTGCGGGGGCTGGCCGGGGAGCTGTTTTTT
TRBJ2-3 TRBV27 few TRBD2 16 CASSERAWEGPDTQYF TGTGCCAGCAGTGAGAGGGCGTGGGAGGGCCCAGATACGCAGTATTTT
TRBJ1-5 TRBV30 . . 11 CAWGVGQPQHF TGTGCCTGGGGAGTCGGACAGCCCCAGCATTTT
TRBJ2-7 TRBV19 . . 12 CASGQGPYEQYF TGTGCCAGTGGCCAGGGGCCCTACGAGCAGTACTTC
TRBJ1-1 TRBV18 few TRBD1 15 CASSPEGAPGATAFF TGTGCCAGCTCACCAGAGGGGGCTCCAGGGGCGACGGCTTTCTTT
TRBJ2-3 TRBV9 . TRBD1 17 CASSEPHSRGLTDTQYF TGTGCCAGCAGCGAACCGCATTCAAGGGGGCTCACAGATACGCAGTATTTT
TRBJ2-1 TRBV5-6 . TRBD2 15 CASSTWPTGGNEQFF TGTGCCAGCAGCACCTGGCCCACGGGGGGCAATGAGCAGTTCTTC
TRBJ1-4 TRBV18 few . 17 CASSPWGGTSLNEKLFF TGTGCCAGCTCACCATGGGGAGGGACCTCACTTAATGAAAAACTGTTTTTT
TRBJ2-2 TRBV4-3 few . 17 CASSQESAGARTGELFF TGCGCCAGCAGCCAAGAGAGTGCGGGCGCGCGGACCGGGGAGCTGTTTTTT
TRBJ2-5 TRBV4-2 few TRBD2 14 CASSVSGSPETQYF TGTGCCAGCAGTGTAAGCGGGAGCCCAGAGACCCAGTACTTC
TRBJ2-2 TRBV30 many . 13 CAWSPQGTGELFF TGTGCCTGGAGCCCCCAGGGGACCGGGGAGCTGTTTTTT
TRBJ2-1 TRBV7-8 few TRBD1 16 CASSLRDRVPYNEQFF TGTGCCAGCAGCTTAAGGGACAGGGTTCCTTACAATGAGCAGTTCTTC
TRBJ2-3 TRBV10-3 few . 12 CAISDVVDTQYF TGTGCCATCAGTGATGTCGTCGATACGCAGTATTTT